This T cell receptor beta chain was profiled in a study of CD8 T cells in Susac syndrome. The germline gives CDR1 SGHDN, CDR2 FVKESK. V lost 2 bases, J lost 5 bases, and 26 bases lay in between. The CDR3 runs 19 residues. Negative isolation yielded CD4+ and CD8+ T cells, and FACS enriched TEMRA cells. Random hexamers were used to reverse transcribe 0.5 to 1 ug of RNA. Amplification of TCR beta CDR3 across 54 Vbeta and 13 Jbeta was performed with immunoSEQ multiplex PCR. MiXCR, applied by TCRdb to the immunoSEQ multiplex PCR reads, yields one record per CDR3 protein. The sample yields some 190,000 distinct CDR3 sequences, 85% to 95% seen once.

The V gene is TRBV14, the J gene TRBJ2-3; TRBD1 might be the D (7 bases). The sequence derives from a human donor in good health. The sequenced sample was CD4+ T cells from PBMCs. Written as DNA, the CDR3 is TGTGCCAGCAGCCAATATGCGGGACAGCTAGATTCCACCCGAGATACGCAGTATTTT. Residues: CASSQYAGQLDSTRDTQYF.